Listed here are 22 T cell receptor beta chains from one sample, sequenced in a study of monozygotic twins with inflammatory bowel disease. TCRdb reprocessed the 5' RACE reads; each CDR3 protein has one entry and no DNA is given. The table lists around 200,000 distinct CDR3 sequences. Sequencing was done on a sample of blood. The receptors originated from a human donor with ulcerative colitis or Crohn's disease, or a healthy co-twin of an affected twin (not recorded which).

The chain is built from TRBV12-3 or TRBV12-4 and TRBJ2-5; TCRdb returns TRBD2, unconfirmable since there is no DNA. The CDR3 has 12 amino acids. CDR3 protein: CASSASGETQYF.

The chain links TRBV12-3 or TRBV12-4 to TRBJ2-7; no DNA is available, so the TRBD1 call from TCRdb remains unchecked. This CDR3 contains 14 residues. The CDR3 spells CASSIAGGPYEQYF.

CDR3: CSVEVPGLANEQFF. The chain recombines TRBV29-1 with TRBJ2-1; the TCRdb D gene call, TRBD2, has no DNA to confirm it. The CDR3 is made up of 14 amino acids. Germline loops: CDR1 SQVTM, CDR2 ANQGSEA.

The chain is built from TRBV20-1 and TRBJ2-7; TCRdb designates TRBD1, a call that cannot be tested without DNA. CDR3 length: 15 residues. Germline V CDR1 and CDR2: DFQATT, SNEGSKA (reference sequence). The CDR3 reads CSARGWGDGADEQYF.

This chain links TRBV15 with TRBJ2-3. Looked up from germline, CDR1 is LNHNV and CDR2 is YYDKDF (reference sequence). The length of the CDR3 is 12 residues. CDR3 in amino acids: CATSIATDTQYF.

The CDR3 here is CASSPRAGTNEPFF. This chain joins TRBV5-1 and TRBJ2-1; TCRdb returns TRBD2, unconfirmable since there is no DNA. Germline V gives CDR1 SGHRS, CDR2 YFSETQ. The CDR3 extends over 14 amino acids.

The V and J genes are TRBV9 and TRBJ2-3; TCRdb indicates TRBD1, and absent DNA this call remains unverified. Per germline, CDR1 SGDLS and CDR2 YYNGEE. The CDR3 consists of 16 residues. This chain's CDR3 is CASSPRETPITDTQYF.

CDR3 region: CASSPGQTRAANYGYTF. The gene calls are TRBV7-4 and TRBJ1-2. The CDR3 length is 17 residues. In germline, CDR1 is SGHVT, CDR2 SQSDAQ. Together with reference TRBV7-4 and TRBJ1-2, the CDR3 gives the full variable domain: GAGVSQSPRYKVAKRGRDVALRCDSISGHVTLYWYRQTLGQGSEVLTYSQSDAQRDKSGRPSGRFSAERPERSVSTLKIQRTEQGDSAVYLCASSPGQTRAANYGYTFGSGTRLTVV.

The chain has TRBV7-8 and TRBJ2-6; TCRdb selects TRBD1, and the lack of DNA leaves this call unchecked. The CDR3 loop spans 15 amino acids. Germline CDR1 is SGHVS and CDR2 is FQNEAQ. The CDR3 is CASSLGGAGANVLTF.

The rearrangement uses TRBV7-9 and TRBJ2-3; there is no DNA to check the TCRdb D call of TRBD2. The CDR3 runs 15 residues. Germline CDR1 reads SEHNR; CDR2 reads FQNEAQ (reference sequence). The CDR3 is CASSLWTSEVDTQYF.

The CDR3 here is CASSFPDRSSNYGYTF. This chain links TRBV28 with TRBJ1-2; TCRdb's assignment of TRBD1 cannot be checked, as there is no DNA. In germline, CDR1 is MDHEN, CDR2 SYDVKM. The CDR3 totals 16 residues.

V usage is TRBV19 and J usage is TRBJ1-1. The CDR3 sequence is 13 residues long. CDR1 LNHDA and CDR2 SQIVND come from the germline V gene (reference sequence). The CDR3 region is CASEGSRFTEAFF.

This sequence joins TRBV10-3 and TRBJ1-1; TCRdb reports TRBD1, a call that lacks DNA to check it against. Per the germline V gene, CDR1 is ENHRY and CDR2 is SYGVKD. This CDR3 has 17 amino acids. The CDR3 spells CAISGNPGTAMNTEAFF.

This chain connects TRBV7-3 to TRBJ2-3. In germline, CDR1 is SGHTA, CDR2 FQGTGA. The CDR3 covers 13 residues. The CDR3 loop is CASSLFITDTQYF.

The chain combines TRBV2 with TRBJ2-1. The CDR3 contains 11 residues. Germline CDR1 SNHLY, CDR2 FYNNEI. This chain's CDR3 is CASSGFFEQFF.

This chain links TRBV7-2 with TRBJ2-3; the TRBD1 assignment by TCRdb is unverifiable without DNA. This CDR3 is built from 14 residues. CDR1 is SGHTA, CDR2 FQGNSA, per germline. The CDR3 here is CASSLVRGADTQYF. Variable domain in full (rest from reference TRBV7-2 and TRBJ2-3): GAGVSQSPSNKVTEKGKDVELRCDPISGHTALYWYRQSLGQGLEFLIYFQGNSAPDKSGLPSDRFSAERTGGSVSTLTIQRTQQEDSAVYLCASSLVRGADTQYFGPGTRLTVL.

The rearrangement links TRBV7-2 to TRBJ2-2; lacking DNA, the TRBD1 call made by TCRdb goes unchecked. The CDR3 extends over 14 amino acids. CDR1 is SGHTA, CDR2 FQGNSA, per germline. The CDR3 loop is CASCMGPGTGELFF. The full variable domain, its missing parts supplied by reference TRBV7-2 and TRBJ2-2, is GAGVSQSPSNKVTEKGKDVELRCDPISGHTALYWYRQSLGQGLEFLIYFQGNSAPDKSGLPSDRFSAERTGGSVSTLTIQRTQQEDSAVYLCASCMGPGTGELFFGEGSRLTVL.

This chain connects TRBV24-1 to TRBJ2-1. Germline V gene sequence: CDR1 KGHDR, CDR2 SFDVKD. The CDR3 loop spans 13 amino acids. The CDR3: CATSENSRDEQFF.

This rearrangement joins TRBV5-1 to TRBJ1-1. This CDR3 region has 15 residues. Germline CDR1 reads SGHRS; CDR2 reads YFSETQ. The CDR3 sequence is CASSPRQVFGTEAFF.

The chain carries TRBV7-6 and TRBJ1-2; TCRdb proposes TRBD1, but this gene call is untestable without DNA. Germline CDR1 and CDR2: SGHVS and FNYEAQ. The CDR3 is 14 residues long. CDR3: CASSPFEGAAGYTF.

The V and J genes are TRBV12-3 or TRBV12-4 and TRBJ2-1; TCRdb names TRBD2, which stays unverified in the absence of DNA. The CDR3 runs to 19 residues. CDR3 residues: CASSLSGIAGLGPYNEQFF.

This chain joins TRBV14 and TRBJ2-2; TCRdb calls TRBD2, which cannot be checked without DNA. The CDR3 runs to 14 residues. The germline V gene encodes CDR1 SGHDN and CDR2 FVKESK. The CDR3 sequence is CASSQTSGTGELFF. Variable domain in full (rest from reference TRBV14 and TRBJ2-2): EAGVTQFPSHSVIEKGQTVTLRCDPISGHDNLYWYRRVMGKEIKFLLHFVKESKQDESGMPNNRFLAERTGGTYSTLKVQPAELEDSGVYFCASSQTSGTGELFFGEGSRLTVL.